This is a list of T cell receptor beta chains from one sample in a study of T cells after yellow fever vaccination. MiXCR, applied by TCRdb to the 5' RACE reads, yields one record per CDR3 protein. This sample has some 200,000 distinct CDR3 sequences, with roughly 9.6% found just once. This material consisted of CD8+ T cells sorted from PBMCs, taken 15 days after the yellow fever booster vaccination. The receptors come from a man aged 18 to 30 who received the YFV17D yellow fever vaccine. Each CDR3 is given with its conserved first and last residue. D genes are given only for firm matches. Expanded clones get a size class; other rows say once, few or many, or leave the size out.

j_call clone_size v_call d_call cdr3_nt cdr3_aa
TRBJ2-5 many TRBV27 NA TGTGCCAGCAGTTTGGGAACCTCTCAAGAGACCCAGTACTTC CASSLGTSQETQYF
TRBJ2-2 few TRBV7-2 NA TGTGCCAGCAGCTTAGAGTCGAACACCGGGGAGCTGTTTTTT CASSLESNTGELFF
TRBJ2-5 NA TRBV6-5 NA TGTGCCAGCAGTTACGGTGAGACCCAGTACTTC CASSYGETQYF
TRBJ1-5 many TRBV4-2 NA TGTGCCAGCAGCAAAGGGGTCAGAAATCAGCCCCAGCATTTT CASSKGVRNQPQHF
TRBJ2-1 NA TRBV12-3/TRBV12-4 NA TGTGCCAGCAGTGTCAGGGGAATATACAATGAGCAGTTCTTC CASSVRGIYNEQFF
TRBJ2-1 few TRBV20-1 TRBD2 TGCAGTGCTAGAGATGGGCTAGCGGACTACAATGAGCAGTTCTTC CSARDGLADYNEQFF
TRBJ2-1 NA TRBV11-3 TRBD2 TGTGCCAGCAGCTTGGGGACTAGCGGGGGAGATGAGCAGTTCTTC CASSLGTSGGDEQFF
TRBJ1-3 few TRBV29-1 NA TGCAGCGTAAGGACAACCCTTAACACCATATATTTT CSVRTTLNTIYF
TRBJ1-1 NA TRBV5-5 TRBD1 TGTGCCAGCAGCCCAGGACAGGGAGAGCCGGTGAGCACTGAAGCTTTCTTT CASSPGQGEPVSTEAFF
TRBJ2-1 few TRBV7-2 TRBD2 TGTGCCAGCAGCTTAGACCTAGCGGGGTACAATGAGCAGTTCTTC CASSLDLAGYNEQFF
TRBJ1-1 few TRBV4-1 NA TGCGCCAGCAGCCGGACCGCGGGCCAACCGCCCCTGGAAGCTTTCTTT CASSRTAGQPPLEAFF
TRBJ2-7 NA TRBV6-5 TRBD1 TGTGCCAGCAGTTACTCCTCTGCAGGGGGTGGGGAGCAGTACTTC CASSYSSAGGGEQYF
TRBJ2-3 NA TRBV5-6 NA TGTGCCAGCAGCCCGAGGTTTAAGGAGGCAACGGATACGCAGTATTTT CASSPRFKEATDTQYF
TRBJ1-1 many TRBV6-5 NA TGTGCCAGCAGTTACGGGCGTAACACTGAAGCTTTCTTT CASSYGRNTEAFF
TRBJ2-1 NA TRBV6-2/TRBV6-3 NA TGTGCCAGCAGTTACTACAGGGTGGATCAGTTCTTC CASSYYRVDQFF
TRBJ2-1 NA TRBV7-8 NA TGTGCCAGCAGCCCTCGCAATGAGCAGTTCTTC CASSPRNEQFF
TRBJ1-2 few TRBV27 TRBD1 TGTGCCAGCAGTTTATCGGACAGGGGCTATGGCTACACCTTC CASSLSDRGYGYTF
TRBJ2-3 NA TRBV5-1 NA TGCGCCAGCAGCTGGACGGGGGGTCAGGGGACAGATACGCAGTATTTT CASSWTGGQGTDTQYF
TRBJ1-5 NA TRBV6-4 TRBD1 TGTGCCAGCAGTGACACAATACGGACAGGGATCGGTCAGCCCCAGCATTTT CASSDTIRTGIGQPQHF
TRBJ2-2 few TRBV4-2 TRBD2 TGTGCCAGCAGCCAAGTTAAGCGGGGGGGCCGGGGGACCGGGGAGCTGTTTTTT CASSQVKRGGRGTGELFF
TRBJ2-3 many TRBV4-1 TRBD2 TGCGCCAGCAGCCAGGGGACTAGTTCAGCAGATACGCAGTATTTT CASSQGTSSADTQYF
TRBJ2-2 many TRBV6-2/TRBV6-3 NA TGTGCCAGCAGCTGGGGTCCAGGTGGGACCGGGGAGCTGTTTTTT CASSWGPGGTGELFF
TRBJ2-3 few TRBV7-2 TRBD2 TGTGCCAGCAGCTTAGCTCGAGCGGGGGAGCGGTTAGATACGCAGTATTTT CASSLARAGERLDTQYF
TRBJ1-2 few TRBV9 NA TGTGCCAGCAGCGATCGGGGGAACTATGGCTACACCTTC CASSDRGNYGYTF
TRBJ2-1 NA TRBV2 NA TGTGCCAGCCGACCTGGGGGGGCCTCCTACAATGAGCAGTTCTTC CASRPGGASYNEQFF
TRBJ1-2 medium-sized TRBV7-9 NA TGTGCCAGCAGCTTAGCGAACGGGAATGGCTACACCTTC CASSLANGNGYTF